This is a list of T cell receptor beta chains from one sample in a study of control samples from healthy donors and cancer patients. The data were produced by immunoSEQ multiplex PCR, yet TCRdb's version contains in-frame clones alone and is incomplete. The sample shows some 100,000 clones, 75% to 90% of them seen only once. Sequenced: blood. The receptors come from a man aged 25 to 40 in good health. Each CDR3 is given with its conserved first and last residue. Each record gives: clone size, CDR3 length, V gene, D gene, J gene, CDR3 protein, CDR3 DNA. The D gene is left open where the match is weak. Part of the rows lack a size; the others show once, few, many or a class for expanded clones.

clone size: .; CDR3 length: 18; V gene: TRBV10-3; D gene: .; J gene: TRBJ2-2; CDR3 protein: CAISDGGRAIRTTGELFF; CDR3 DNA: TGTGCCATCAGTGATGGGGGGCGTGCTATAAGAACAACCGGGGAGCTGTTTTTT
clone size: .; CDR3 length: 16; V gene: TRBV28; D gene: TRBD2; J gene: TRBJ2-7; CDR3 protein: CASSLLRGGRIYEQYF; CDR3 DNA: TGTGCCAGCAGTCTTCTCCGCGGGGGGCGGATCTACGAGCAGTACTTC
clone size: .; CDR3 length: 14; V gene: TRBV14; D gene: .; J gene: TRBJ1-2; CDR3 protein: CASSPGVFRYGHTF; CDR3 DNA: TGTGCCTCGTCTCCGGGGGTTTTTCGGTATGGCCACACCTTC
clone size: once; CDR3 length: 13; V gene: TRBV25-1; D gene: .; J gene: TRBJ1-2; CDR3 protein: CASSRAELYGYTF; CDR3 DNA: TGTGCCAGCAGTCGGGCAGAACTTTATGGCTACACCTTC
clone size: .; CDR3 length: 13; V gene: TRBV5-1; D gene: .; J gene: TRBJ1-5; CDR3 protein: CASSLDINQPQHF; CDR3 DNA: TGCGCCAGCAGCTTGGACATTAATCAGCCCCAGCATTTT
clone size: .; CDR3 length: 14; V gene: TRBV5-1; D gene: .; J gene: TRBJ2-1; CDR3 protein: CASSLEVTYNEQFF; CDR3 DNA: TGCGCCAGCAGCTTGGAGGTAACGTACAATGAGCAGTTCTTC
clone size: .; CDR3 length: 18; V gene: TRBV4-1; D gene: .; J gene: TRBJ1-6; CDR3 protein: CASSLPFGGAKDNSPLHF; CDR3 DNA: TGCGCCAGCAGCCTACCCTTCGGGGGGGCGAAAGATAATTCACCCCTCCACTTT
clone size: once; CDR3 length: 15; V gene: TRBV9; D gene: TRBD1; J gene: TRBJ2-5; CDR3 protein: CASSVDRGGGETQYF; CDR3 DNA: TGTGCCAGCAGCGTTGACAGGGGGGGTGGAGAGACCCAGTACTTC
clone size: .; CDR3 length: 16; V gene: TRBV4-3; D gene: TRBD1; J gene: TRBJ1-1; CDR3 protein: CASSQDPGTGSTEAFF; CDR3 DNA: TGCGCCAGCAGCCAAGATCCGGGGACAGGGAGCACTGAAGCTTTCTTT
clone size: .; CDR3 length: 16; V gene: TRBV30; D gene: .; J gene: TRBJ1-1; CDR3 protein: CAWRDRSTIINTEAFF; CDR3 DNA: TGTGCCTGGAGGGACAGATCAACAATAATTAACACTGAAGCTTTCTTT
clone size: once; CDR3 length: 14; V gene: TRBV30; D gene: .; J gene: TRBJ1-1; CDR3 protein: CAWSYGGQYTEAFF; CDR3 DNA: TGTGCCTGGAGTTACGGGGGGCAGTACACTGAAGCTTTCTTT
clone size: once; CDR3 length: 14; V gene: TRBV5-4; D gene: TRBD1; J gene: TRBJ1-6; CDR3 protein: CASSLGGSGQGRYF; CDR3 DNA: TGTGCCAGCAGCTTGGGGGGCTCGGGACAGGGGCGATACTTT
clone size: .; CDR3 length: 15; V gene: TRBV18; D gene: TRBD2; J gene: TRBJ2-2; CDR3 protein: CASSPPGLETGELFF; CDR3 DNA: TGTGCCAGCTCACCACCGGGACTAGAGACCGGGGAGCTGTTTTTT
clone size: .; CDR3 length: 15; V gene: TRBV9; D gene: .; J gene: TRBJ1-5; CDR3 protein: CASSVDYNRNQPQHF; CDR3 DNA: TGTGCCAGCAGCGTAGATTACAACCGCAATCAGCCCCAGCATTTT
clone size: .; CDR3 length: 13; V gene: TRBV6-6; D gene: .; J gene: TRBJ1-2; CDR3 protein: CASSYLDSGGYTF; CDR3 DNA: TGTGCCAGCAGTTACTTGGACAGCGGAGGCTACACCTTC
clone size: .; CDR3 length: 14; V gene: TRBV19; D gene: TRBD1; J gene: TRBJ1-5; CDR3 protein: CASSIGQGHQPQHF; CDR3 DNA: TGTGCCAGTAGTATTGGACAGGGGCATCAGCCCCAGCATTTT
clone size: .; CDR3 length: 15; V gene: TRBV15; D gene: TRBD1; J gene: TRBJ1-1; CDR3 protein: CATSVHQGAGAEAFF; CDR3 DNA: TGTGCCACCAGCGTACATCAGGGGGCCGGAGCTGAAGCTTTCTTT
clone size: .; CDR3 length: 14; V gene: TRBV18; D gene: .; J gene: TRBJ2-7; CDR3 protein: CASSPRRLSYEQYF; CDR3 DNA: TGTGCCAGCTCACCACGACGACTCTCCTACGAGCAGTACTTC
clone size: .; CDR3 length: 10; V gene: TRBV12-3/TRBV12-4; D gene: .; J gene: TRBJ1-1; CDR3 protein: CASRSTEAFF; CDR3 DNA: TGTGCCAGCAGGAGCACTGAAGCTTTCTTT
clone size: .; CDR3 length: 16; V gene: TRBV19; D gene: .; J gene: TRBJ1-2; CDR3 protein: CASSIPPGPRAYGYTF; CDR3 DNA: TGTGCCAGTAGTATCCCTCCGGGGCCCCGGGCCTATGGCTACACCTTC
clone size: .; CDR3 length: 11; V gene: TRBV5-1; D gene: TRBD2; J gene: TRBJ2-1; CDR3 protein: CASSALAGQFF; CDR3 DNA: TGCGCCAGCAGCGCACTAGCGGGGCAGTTCTTC
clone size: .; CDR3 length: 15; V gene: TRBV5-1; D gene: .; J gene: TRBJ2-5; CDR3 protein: CASSLVAGTQETQYF; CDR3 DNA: TGCGCCAGCAGCTTGGTGGCGGGGACCCAAGAGACCCAGTACTTC
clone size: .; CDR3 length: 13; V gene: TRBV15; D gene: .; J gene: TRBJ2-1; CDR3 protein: CATSERQYNEQFF; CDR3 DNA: TGTGCCACCAGCGAGCGGCAATACAATGAGCAGTTCTTC
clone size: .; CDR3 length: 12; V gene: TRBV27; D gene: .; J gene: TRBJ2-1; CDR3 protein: CVEDRRGNEQFF; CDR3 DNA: TGTGTCGAGGACCGACGGGGCAATGAGCAGTTCTTC
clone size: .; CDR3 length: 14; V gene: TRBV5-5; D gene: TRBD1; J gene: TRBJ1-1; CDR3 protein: CASSLTGVHTEAFF; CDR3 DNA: TGTGCCAGCAGCTTGACAGGGGTACACACTGAAGCTTTCTTT
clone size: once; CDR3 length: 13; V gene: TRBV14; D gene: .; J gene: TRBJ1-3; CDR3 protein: CASSLQGGNTIYF; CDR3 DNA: TGTGCCAGCAGCCTACAGGGAGGAAACACCATATATTTT
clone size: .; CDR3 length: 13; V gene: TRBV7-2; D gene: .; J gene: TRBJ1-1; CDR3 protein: CASSLVGRGEAFF; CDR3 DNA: TGTGCCAGCAGCTTAGTCGGAAGAGGGGAAGCTTTCTTT
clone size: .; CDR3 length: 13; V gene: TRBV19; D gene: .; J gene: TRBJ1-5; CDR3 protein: CATRGYGNQPQHF; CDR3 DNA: TGTGCCACCCGGGGGTATGGCAATCAGCCCCAGCATTTT
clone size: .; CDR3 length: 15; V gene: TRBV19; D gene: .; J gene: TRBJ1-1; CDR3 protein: CASSIVGGLYGEAFF; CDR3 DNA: TGTGCCAGTAGTATAGTAGGGGGGCTTTATGGTGAAGCTTTCTTT
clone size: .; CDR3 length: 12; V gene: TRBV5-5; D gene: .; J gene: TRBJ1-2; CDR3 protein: CASSFDAGGYTF; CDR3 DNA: TGTGCCAGCAGCTTCGACGCGGGGGGCTACACCTTC
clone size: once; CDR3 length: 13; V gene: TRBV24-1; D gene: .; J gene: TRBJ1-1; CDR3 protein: CATSDPPYTEAFF; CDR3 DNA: TGTGCCACCAGCGACCCCCCCTACACTGAAGCTTTCTTT
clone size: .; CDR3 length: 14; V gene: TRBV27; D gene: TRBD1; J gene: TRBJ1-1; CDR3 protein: CASSFGTGVTEVFF; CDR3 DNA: TGTGCCAGCAGTTTCGGGACAGGGGTGACTGAAGTTTTCTTT
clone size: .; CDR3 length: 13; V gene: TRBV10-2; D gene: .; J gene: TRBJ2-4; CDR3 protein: CASSETPRAIQYF; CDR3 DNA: TGCGCCAGCAGTGAAACCCCCCGGGCCATTCAGTACTTC
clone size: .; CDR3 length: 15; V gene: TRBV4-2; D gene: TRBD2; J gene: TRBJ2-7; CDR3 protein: CASSQGSGRTYEQYF; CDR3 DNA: TGTGCCAGCAGCCAAGGAAGCGGGAGAACGTACGAGCAGTACTTC
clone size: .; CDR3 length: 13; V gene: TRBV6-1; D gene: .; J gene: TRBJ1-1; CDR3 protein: CASSEGANTEAFF; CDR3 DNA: TGTGCCAGCAGTGAGGGGGCGAACACTGAAGCTTTCTTT
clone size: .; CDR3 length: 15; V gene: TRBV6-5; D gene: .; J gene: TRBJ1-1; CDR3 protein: CASSYSGAADGEAFF; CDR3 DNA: TGTGCCAGCAGTTACTCCGGGGCTGCGGACGGTGAAGCTTTCTTT
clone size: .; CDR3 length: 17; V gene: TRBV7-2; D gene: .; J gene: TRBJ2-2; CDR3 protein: CASSLRVAGVSTGELFF; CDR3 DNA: TGTGCCAGCAGCCTTAGAGTGGCAGGGGTTAGCACCGGGGAGCTGTTTTTT
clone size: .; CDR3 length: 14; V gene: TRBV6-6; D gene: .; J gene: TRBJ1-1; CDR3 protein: CASSSPPGNTEAFF; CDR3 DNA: TGTGCCAGCAGCTCCCCCCCAGGGAACACTGAAGCTTTCTTT
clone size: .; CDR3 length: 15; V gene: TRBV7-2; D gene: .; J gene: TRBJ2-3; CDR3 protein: CASSPRYGRTDTQYF; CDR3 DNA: TGTGCCAGCAGCCCTAGGTACGGGCGCACAGATACGCAGTATTTT
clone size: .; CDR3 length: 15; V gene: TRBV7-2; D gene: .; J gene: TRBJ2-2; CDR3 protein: CASSGGGIITGELFF; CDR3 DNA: TGTGCCAGCAGCGGAGGCGGGATTATCACCGGGGAGCTGTTTTTT
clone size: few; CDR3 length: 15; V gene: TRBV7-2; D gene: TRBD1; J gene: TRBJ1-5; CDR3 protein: CASSADRVPSQPQHF; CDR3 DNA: TGTGCCAGCAGCGCGGACAGGGTACCTAGTCAGCCCCAGCATTTT
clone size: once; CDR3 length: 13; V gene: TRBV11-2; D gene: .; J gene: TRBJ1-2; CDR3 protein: CASSELFQYGYTF; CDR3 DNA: TGTGCCAGCAGCGAACTCTTTCAATATGGCTACACCTTC
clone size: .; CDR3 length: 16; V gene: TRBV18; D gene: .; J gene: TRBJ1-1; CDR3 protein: CASSPAQGGLSTEAFF; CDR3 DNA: TGTGCCAGCTCACCTGCACAGGGAGGGTTGAGCACTGAAGCTTTCTTT
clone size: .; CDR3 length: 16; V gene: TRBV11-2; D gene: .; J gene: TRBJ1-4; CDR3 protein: CASSLVGAGGNEKLFF; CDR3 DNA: TGTGCCAGCAGCTTAGTAGGGGCGGGGGGGAATGAAAAACTGTTTTTT
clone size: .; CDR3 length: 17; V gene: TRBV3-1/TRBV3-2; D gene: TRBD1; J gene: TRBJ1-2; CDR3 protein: CASSQEDGGQKLYGYTF; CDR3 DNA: TGTGCCAGCAGCCAAGAAGATGGGGGACAGAAACTATATGGCTACACCTTC
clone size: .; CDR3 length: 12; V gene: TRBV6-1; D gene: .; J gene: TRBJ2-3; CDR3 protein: CASSDIVDTQYF; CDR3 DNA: TGTGCCAGCAGTGACATCGTAGATACGCAGTATTTT
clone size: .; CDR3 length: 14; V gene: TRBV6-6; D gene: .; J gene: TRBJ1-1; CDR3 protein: CASSSEKGNTEAFF; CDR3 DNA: TGTGCCAGCAGTTCCGAGAAGGGGAACACTGAAGCTTTCTTT
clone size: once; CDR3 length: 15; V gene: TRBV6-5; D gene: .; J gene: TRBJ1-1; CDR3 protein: CASASAGGLNTEAFF; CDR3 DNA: TGTGCCAGCGCAAGCGCGGGGGGTCTGAACACTGAAGCTTTCTTT